This T cell receptor (beta chain) was obtained from a study of blood T cell repertoires in COVID-19. Looking at the study overall: The samples span acute and convalescent COVID-19 from the United States, Italy and Spain.

Per the study methods: Quantification of nucleated cells was approximated via reference gene primer amplification. Only in-frame clones appear in the TCRdb table, and some are missing; sequencing was by immunoSEQ multiplex PCR. The V and J calls and clone size are taken from that table; D and trimming were inferred from the DNA. Among more than 95,000 clones, about 85% were seen once, and the ten largest hold 10% to 15%. With 5 bases removed from V and 3 bases from J, the gap between germline ends came to 7 bases. CDR1 is SGHRS and CDR2 is YFSETQ in the germline V gene. The CDR3 consists of 12 residues.

The V gene is TRBV5-1, the J gene TRBJ2-3; a weak D match, TRBD2 (6 bases). The sample taken for sequencing was peripheral blood. This TCR was recovered from a man aged 55 to 70 with acute or convalescent COVID-19. As DNA, the CDR3 is TGCGCCAGCAGGGCGGGGACAGATACGCAGTATTTT. Its protein product is CASRAGTDTQYF.